These 4 T cell receptor beta chains share one sample of origin, sequenced in a study of response to subunit inactivated influenza vaccine. TCRdb fed the RT-PCR reads into MiXCR, producing one record per CDR3 protein. The data show 650,000 to 800,000 distinct CDR3 sequences, about 18% seen once. The material was PBMCs from blood, obtained about 5 days after vaccination. These receptors all stem from a man in his fifties who received an inactivated influenza vaccine.

V and J are TRBV10-3 and TRBJ2-3, with a tentative D call TRBD2 (6 bases). CDR3 length: 13 amino acids. Germline CDR1 and CDR2: ENHRY and SYGVKD. V dropped 2 bases and J dropped 11 bases, with 14 bases sitting between them. CDR3 region: CAISEGSRRGQYF. DNA for the CDR3: TGTGCCATCAGTGAGGGTTCCCGGAGGGGGCAGTATTTT.

This clonotype appeared a few times. The chain is built from TRBV20-1 and TRBJ2-2; weak D call: TRBD1 (6 bases). Trimming removed 5 bases at V and 4 bases at J, with 26 bases between. The CDR3 is 18 residues long. The germline gives CDR1 DFQATT, CDR2 SNEGSKA (reference sequence). For the CDR3, the DNA is TGCAGTGCTCAAGAAGAGAACTACAGGGTCGCGGGCACCGGGGAGCTGTTTTTT. This encodes CSAQEENYRVAGTGELFF.

A few counts support this clonotype. V and J are TRBV10-3 and TRBJ2-7; D tentatively fits TRBD1 or TRBD2 (5 bases each). CDR3 length: 14 residues. Germline V CDR1 and CDR2: ENHRY, SYGVKD. Trimming removed 3 bases from V and 2 bases from J, with 11 bases in between. CDR3 sequence reads: CAISESRDPYEQYF. For the CDR3, the DNA is TGTGCCATCAGTGAATCCAGGGACCCCTACGAGCAGTACTTC.

The V call is TRBV5-5, the J call TRBJ1-1, with D unresolved. V lost 6 bases and J 1 base, leaving 22 bases between the germline ends. The CDR3 spans 17 residues. The germline CDR1 and CDR2 sequences are SGHKS and YYEKEE (reference sequence). CDR3 bases: TGTGCCAGCAAAATTGAGATCCTGACTGTCAAGAACACTGAAGCTTTCTTT. It yields the protein CASKIEILTVKNTEAFF.